This T cell receptor (beta chain) was observed in a study of shared clonotypes between healthy human individuals. Whole-study context: CD4 naive and CD4 memory each took three plates per donor, while CD8 naive took two and CD8 memory one.

TCRdb keeps only in-frame clones here, not all; method: immunoSEQ multiplex PCR. Of tens of thousands of clones listed, about 65% were seen once; the top ten hold around 50%. This CDR3 region has 13 residues. V gave up 8 bases and J gave up 8 bases, with 16 bases separating them. The germline V gene has CDR1 LNHDA and CDR2 SQIVND (reference sequence). This clone has a count of ten or more. The clonotype was recovered from a man aged 30 to 39 in good health. The chain joins TRBV19 to TRBJ2-4; tentatively, D is TRBD2 (6 bases). Input material: memory CD8+ T cells sorted from blood. The subset here: CD45RO+ cells pooled with CCR7-negative TemRA cells. The CDR3 coding sequence is TGTGCCAGTGCGCGGGGTGGGATTGACATTCAGTACTTC. The encoded protein is CASARGGIDIQYF.